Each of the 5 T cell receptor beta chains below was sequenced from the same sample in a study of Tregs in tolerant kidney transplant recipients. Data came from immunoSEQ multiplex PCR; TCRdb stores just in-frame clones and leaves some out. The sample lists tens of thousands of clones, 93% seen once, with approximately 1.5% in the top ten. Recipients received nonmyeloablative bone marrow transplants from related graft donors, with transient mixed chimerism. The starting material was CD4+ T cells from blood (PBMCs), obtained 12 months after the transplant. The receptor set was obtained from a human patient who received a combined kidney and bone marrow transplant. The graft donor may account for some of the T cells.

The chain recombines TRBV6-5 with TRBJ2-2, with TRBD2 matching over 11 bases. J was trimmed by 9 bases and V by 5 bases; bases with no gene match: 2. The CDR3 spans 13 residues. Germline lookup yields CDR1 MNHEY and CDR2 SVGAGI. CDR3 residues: CASSTSGSRELFF. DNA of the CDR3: TGTGCCAGCAGTACTAGCGGGAGCAGGGAGCTGTTTTTT.

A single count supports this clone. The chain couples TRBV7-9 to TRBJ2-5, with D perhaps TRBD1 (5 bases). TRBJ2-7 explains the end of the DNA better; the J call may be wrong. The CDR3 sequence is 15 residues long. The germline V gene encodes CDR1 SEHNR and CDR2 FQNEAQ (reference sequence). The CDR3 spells CASSLDRKFSYEQYF. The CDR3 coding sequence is TGTGCCAGCAGCTTAGACAGGAAATTCTCCTACGAGCAGTACTTC.

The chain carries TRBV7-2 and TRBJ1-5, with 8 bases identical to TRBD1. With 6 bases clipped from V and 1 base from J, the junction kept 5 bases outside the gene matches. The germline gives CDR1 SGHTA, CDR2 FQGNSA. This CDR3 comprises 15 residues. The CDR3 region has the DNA TGTGCCAGCAGTACTAGGACAGGGAGCAATCAGCCCCAGCATTTT. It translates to CASSTRTGSNQPQHF.

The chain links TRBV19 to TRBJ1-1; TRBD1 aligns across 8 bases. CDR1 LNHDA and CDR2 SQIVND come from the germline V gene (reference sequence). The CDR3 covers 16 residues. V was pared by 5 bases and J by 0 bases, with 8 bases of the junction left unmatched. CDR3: CASSARTGRLNTEAFF. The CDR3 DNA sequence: TGTGCCAGTAGTGCCCGGACAGGGAGACTGAACACTGAAGCTTTCTTT.

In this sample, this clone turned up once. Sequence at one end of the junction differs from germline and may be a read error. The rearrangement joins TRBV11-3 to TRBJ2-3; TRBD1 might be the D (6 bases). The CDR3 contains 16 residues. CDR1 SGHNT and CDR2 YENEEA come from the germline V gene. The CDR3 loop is CASSLDRTLPTDTQYF. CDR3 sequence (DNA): TGTGCCAGCAGTTTAGACAGGACACTCCCCACAGATACGCAGTATTTT. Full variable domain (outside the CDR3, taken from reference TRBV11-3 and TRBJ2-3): EAGVVQSPRYKIIEKKQPVAFWCNPISGHNTLYWYLQNLGQGPELLIRYENEEAVDDSQLPKDRFSAERLKGVDSTLKIQPAELGDSAVYLCASSLDRTLPTDTQYFGPGTRLTVL.